The clone carrying this T cell receptor beta chain has ten or more counts. Its specificity is not known. This CDR3 spans 15 amino acids. V was clipped by 5 bases and J by 7 bases; unmatched bases: 11. Per the germline V gene, CDR1 is SGHVS and CDR2 is FQNEAQ. This entry comes from a study of T cell repertoires in cytomegalovirus infection. Study summary: TCR beta signatures that were public indicated CMV infection and matching HLA type.

TCRdb passed the reads through MiXCR, listing each CDR3 protein once. The data hold approximately 750,000 distinct CDR3 sequences, with 35% to 40% observed a single time. Regarding the study as a whole: Totalled public TCR beta family frequency picked out people who carried CMV plus the relevant HLA. CMV-specific HLA-C-restricted TCR beta clonotypes dominated the ex vivo response.

The V and J genes are TRBV7-8 and TRBJ2-3, with 8 bases that match TRBD1. The TCR sequence derives from a human donor in good health (CMV status not recorded). Some clones in this sample may be carry-over from other donors' samples. The source material was PBMCs. For the CDR3, the DNA is TGTGCCAGCAGCCGCTCGCATGGGACAGGCAATACGCAGTATTTT. Translated, it gives CASSRSHGTGNTQYF.